This is a list of T cell receptor beta chains from one sample in a study of naive and memory T cell subsets. TCRdb recomputed calls from the 5' RACE reads with MiXCR, one row per CDR3 protein. The sample shows roughly 60,000 distinct CDR3 sequences, about 7.2% of them seen only once. The receptors derive from a male donor in good health. Each CDR3 is given with its conserved first and last residue. D genes are given only for firm matches. Clone size appears in some rows only: once, few, many, or a class for an expanded clone.

v_gene	j_gene	len	d_gene	abundance	CDR3nt	CDR3aa
TRBV29-1	TRBJ2-1	12	TRBD2	many	TGCAGCGAGTCCCAGGGAGGGGATGAGCAGTTCTTC	CSESQGGDEQFF
TRBV7-2	TRBJ2-1	16	TRBD2	few	TGTGCCAGCAGCCAGACGATAGCGGGAGGGTTGGGTGAGCAGTTCTTC	CASSQTIAGGLGEQFF
TRBV7-7	TRBJ2-5	13	TRBD2	many	TGTGCCAGCAGCTTTGGGGGGGAAGAGACCCAGTACTTC	CASSFGGEETQYF
TRBV16	TRBJ2-5	15	.	many	TGTGCCAGCAGCCAATCCAGGCAGGGGAGTGAGACCCAGTACTTC	CASSQSRQGSETQYF
TRBV29-1	TRBJ2-7	12	.	many	TGCAGCGTGAAATGGACTGACTACGAGCAGTACTTC	CSVKWTDYEQYF
TRBV7-7	TRBJ1-4	19	.	few	TGTGCCAGCAGCTTAAAATCCAGGGTGGTAAGGGCGACTAATGAAAAACTGTTTTTT	CASSLKSRVVRATNEKLFF
TRBV19	TRBJ1-2	14	.	few	TGTGCCAGTAGTACCGGGACGGGCCTCTATGGCTACACCTTC	CASSTGTGLYGYTF
TRBV29-1	TRBJ1-1	14	.	.	TGCAGCGTTGAAGAGTTCCAGGTTAACACTGAAGCTTTCTTT	CSVEEFQVNTEAFF
TRBV20-1	TRBJ1-6	16	.	many	TGCAGTGCTAGGCCCCTCGGGACGGATTATAATTCACCCCTCCACTTT	CSARPLGTDYNSPLHF
TRBV18	TRBJ2-5	16	.	few	TGTGCCAGCTCCCAACGGGGGACCCCCCTCCAAGAGACCCAGTACTTC	CASSQRGTPLQETQYF
TRBV12-3/TRBV12-4	TRBJ1-1	16	TRBD1	few	TGTGCCAGCAGTTATCTCGGGACAGGACGGAACACTGAAGCTTTCTTT	CASSYLGTGRNTEAFF
TRBV29-1	TRBJ2-3	11	.	.	TGCAGCGTTGAATGGGCAGATACGCAGTATTTT	CSVEWADTQYF